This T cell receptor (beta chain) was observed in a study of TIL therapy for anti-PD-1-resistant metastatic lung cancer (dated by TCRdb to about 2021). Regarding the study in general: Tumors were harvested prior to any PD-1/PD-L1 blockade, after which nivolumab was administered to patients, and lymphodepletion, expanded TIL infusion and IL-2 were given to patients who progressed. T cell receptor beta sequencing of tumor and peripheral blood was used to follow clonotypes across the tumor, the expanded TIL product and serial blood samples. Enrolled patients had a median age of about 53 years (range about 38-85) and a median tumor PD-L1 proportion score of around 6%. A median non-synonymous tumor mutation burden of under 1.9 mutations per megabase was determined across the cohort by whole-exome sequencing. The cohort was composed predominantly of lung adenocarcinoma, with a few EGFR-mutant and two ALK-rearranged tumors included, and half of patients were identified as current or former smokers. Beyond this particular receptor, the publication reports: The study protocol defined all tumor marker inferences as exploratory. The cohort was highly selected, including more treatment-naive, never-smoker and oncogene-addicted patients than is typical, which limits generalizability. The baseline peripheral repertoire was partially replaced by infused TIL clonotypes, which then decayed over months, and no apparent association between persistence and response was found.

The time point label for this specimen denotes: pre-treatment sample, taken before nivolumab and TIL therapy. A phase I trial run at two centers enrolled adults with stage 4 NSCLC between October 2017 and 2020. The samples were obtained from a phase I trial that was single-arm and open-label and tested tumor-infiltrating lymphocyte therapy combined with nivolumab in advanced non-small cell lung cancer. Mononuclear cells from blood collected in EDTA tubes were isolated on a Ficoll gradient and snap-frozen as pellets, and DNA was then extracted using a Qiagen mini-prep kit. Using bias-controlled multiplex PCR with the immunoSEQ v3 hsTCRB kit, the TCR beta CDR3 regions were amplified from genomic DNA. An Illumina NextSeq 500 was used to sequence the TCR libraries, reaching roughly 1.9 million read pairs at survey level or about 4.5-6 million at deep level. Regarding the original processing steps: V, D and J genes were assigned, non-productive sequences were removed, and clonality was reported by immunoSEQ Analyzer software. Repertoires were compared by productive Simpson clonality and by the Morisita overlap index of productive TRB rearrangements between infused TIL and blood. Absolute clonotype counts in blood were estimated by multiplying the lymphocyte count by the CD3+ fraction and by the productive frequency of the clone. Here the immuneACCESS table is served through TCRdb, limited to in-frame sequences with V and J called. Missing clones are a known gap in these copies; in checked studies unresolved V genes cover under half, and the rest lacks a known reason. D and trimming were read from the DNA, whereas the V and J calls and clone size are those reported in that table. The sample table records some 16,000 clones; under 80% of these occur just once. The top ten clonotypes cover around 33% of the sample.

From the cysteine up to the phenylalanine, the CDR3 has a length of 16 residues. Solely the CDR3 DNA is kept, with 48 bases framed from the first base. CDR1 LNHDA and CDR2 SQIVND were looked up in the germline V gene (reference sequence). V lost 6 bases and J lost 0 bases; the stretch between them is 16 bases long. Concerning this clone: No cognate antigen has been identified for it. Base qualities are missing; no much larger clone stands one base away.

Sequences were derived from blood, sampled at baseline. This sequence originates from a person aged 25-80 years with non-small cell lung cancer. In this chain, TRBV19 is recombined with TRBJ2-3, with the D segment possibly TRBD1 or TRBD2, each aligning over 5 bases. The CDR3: CASSSLTGPSTDTQYF. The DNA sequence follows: TGTGCCAGTAGCTCTCTAACGGGGCCTAGCACAGATACGCAGTATTTT.